Below are 10 T cell receptor beta chains sequenced from a single sample in a study of graft-versus-host responses after intestinal transplantation. TCRdb keeps only in-frame clones here, not all; method: immunoSEQ multiplex PCR. The top ten clones hold approximately 0.2% of a sample with over 120,000 clones, 80% to 95% of them seen once. These TCRs are of unknown antigen specificity. The source material was unstimulated CD4+ T cells sorted from spleen or lymph node cells, sampled before intestinal transplant. These receptors came from a human donor who received an intestinal transplant.

The chain recombines TRBV27 with TRBJ2-5; possible D gene TRBD2, 6 bases. The CDR3 covers 15 residues. Per the germline V gene, CDR1 is MNHEY and CDR2 is SMNVEV (reference sequence). Trimming cost V 2 bases and J 3 bases, with 13 bases left between them. The CDR3 DNA sequence: TGTGCCAGCAGTTTACTGGGACTTTTGGAAGAGACCCAGTACTTC. This sequence encodes CASSLLGLLEETQYF.

The J gene is TRBJ2-1, the V gene TRBV14, with unresolved D. The CDR3 has 16 amino acids. Trimming cost V 0 bases and J 0 bases, with 9 bases left between them. Germline assignment: CDR1 SGHDN and CDR2 FVKESK. CDR3 DNA sequence: TGTGCCAGCAGCCAAGAGCCGGATAGCTCCTACAATGAGCAGTTCTTC. Residues: CASSQEPDSSYNEQFF.

The chain uses TRBV5-4 and TRBJ2-2; D is tentatively TRBD1 or TRBD2 (5 bases each). Germline V gene sequence: CDR1 SGHNT, CDR2 YYREEE (reference sequence). The V end was cut by 0 bases, the J end by 7 bases, with 16 bases between. This CDR3 is built from 16 residues. CDR3 nucleotide sequence: TGTGCCAGCAGCTTGGGTTCAAGAGGGGCGGGCGGGGAGCTGTTTTTT. As protein: CASSLGSRGAGGELFF.

This clone was recorded only once. J is TRBJ1-1 and V is TRBV18, with D possibly matching TRBD1 (5 bases). The length of the CDR3 is 16 residues. V lost 3 bases and J 0 bases, leaving 14 bases between the germline ends. Germline CDR1 reads KGHSH; CDR2 reads LQKENI. CDR3 in amino acids: CASSPGPTPMNTEAFF. In DNA, the CDR3 is TGTGCCAGCTCACCGGGGCCCACTCCCATGAACACTGAAGCTTTCTTT.

The chain joins TRBV6-1 to TRBJ1-1; no clear D. CDR3 length: 12 residues. Germline V gene lookup returns CDR1 MNHNS and CDR2 SASEGT. V dropped 7 bases and J dropped 6 bases, with 12 bases sitting between them. This CDR3 is CASKRGWAEAFF. CDR3 sequence (DNA): TGTGCCAGCAAGCGGGGTTGGGCTGAAGCTTTCTTT.

The chain carries TRBV6-1 and TRBJ2-5; 7 positions match TRBD2. The CDR3 runs to 12 residues. From germline, CDR1 is MNHNS and CDR2 SASEGT. The J segment lost 9 bases and the V segment lost 5 bases, leaving 6 bases of the junction unmatched. The CDR3: CASSPAGVAQYF. Written as DNA, the CDR3 is TGTGCCAGCAGTCCCGCGGGAGTAGCCCAGTACTTC.

This clone was observed a handful of times. The V gene is TRBV7-3, the J gene TRBJ2-7; D is perhaps TRBD1 (6 bases). The CDR3 sequence is 14 residues long. From germline, CDR1 is SGHTA and CDR2 FQGTGA. The ends were cut back, 2 bases at V and 0 bases at J, with 8 bases in the middle. The CDR3 region has the DNA TGTGCCAGCAGCTTACAGGGGAGCTCCTACGAGCAGTACTTC. This sequence encodes CASSLQGSSYEQYF.

As regards this clone: At one end the junction does not follow the germline gene, possibly because of a read error. V and J are TRBV5-4 and TRBJ2-5; 11 positions match TRBD2. The CDR3 spans 15 residues. Germline V gene lookup returns CDR1 SGHNT and CDR2 YYREEE (reference sequence). The CDR3 sequence: CASSPILAGGETQYF. CDR3 nucleotides: TGCGCCAGCAGCCCTATTCTAGCGGGAGGAGAGACCCAGTACTTC.

J is TRBJ2-7 and V is TRBV7-9, with D possibly TRBD1 on 6 matching bases. The length of the CDR3 is 15 residues. V was clipped by 5 bases and J by 3 bases, with 17 bases between them. The germline gives CDR1 SEHNR, CDR2 FQNEAQ (reference sequence). As DNA, the CDR3 is TGTGCCAGCAGCCACGTAGGGACAACCCTCTACGAGCAGTACTTC. It specifies CASSHVGTTLYEQYF.

The chain carries TRBV27 and TRBJ1-6; unclear D gene. CDR3 length: 13 residues. The V end lost 4 bases, the J end lost 4 bases, and 5 bases lay between the germline ends. CDR1 is MNHEY, CDR2 SMNVEV, per germline (reference sequence). The CDR3 nucleotides are TGTGCCAGCAGTTCCGGATATAATTCACCCCTCCACTTT. Translated: CASSSGYNSPLHF.